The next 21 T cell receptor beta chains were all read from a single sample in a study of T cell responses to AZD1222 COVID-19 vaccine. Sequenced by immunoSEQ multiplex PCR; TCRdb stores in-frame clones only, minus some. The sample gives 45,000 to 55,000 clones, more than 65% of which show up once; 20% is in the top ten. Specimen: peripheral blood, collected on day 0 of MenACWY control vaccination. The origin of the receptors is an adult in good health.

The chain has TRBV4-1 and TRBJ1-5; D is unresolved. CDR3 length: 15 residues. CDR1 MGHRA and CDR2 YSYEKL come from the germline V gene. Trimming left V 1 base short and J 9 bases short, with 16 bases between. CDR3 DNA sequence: TGCGCCAGCAGCCAAGTCGGCATCATTCAGACGCCCCAGCATTTT. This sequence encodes CASSQVGIIQTPQHF.

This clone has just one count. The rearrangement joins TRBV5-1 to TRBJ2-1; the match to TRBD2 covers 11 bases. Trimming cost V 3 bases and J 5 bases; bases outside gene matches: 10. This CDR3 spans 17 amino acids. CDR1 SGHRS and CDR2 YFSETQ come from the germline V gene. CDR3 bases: TGCGCCAGCAGCTCAACCCTGGGACTAGCGGCAAACAATGAGCAGTTCTTC. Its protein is CASSSTLGLAANNEQFF.

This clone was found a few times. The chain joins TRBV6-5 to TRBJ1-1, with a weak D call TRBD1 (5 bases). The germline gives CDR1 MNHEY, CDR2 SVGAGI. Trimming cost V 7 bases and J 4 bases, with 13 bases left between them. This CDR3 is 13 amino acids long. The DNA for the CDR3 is TGTGCCAGCACAATCACAGGCGCCACTGAAGCTTTCTTT. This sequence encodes CASTITGATEAFF.

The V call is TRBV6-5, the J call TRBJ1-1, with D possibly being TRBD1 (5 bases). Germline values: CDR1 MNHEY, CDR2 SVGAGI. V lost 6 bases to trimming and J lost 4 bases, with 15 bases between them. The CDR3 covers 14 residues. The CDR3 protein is CASSLRTGVTEAFF. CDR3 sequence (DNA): TGTGCCAGCAGCCTACGGACGGGGGTCACTGAAGCTTTCTTT.

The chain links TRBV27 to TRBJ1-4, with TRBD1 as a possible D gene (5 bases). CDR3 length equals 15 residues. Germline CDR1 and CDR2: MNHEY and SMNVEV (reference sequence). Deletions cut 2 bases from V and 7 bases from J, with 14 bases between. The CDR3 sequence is CASSLGQGFREKLFF. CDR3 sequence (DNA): TGTGCCAGCAGTTTAGGGCAGGGTTTCCGTGAAAAACTGTTTTTT.

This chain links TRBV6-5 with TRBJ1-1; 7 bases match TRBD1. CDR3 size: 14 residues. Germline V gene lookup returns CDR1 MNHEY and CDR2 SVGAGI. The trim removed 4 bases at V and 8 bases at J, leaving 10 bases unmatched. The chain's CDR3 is CASSSPTGRGEAFF. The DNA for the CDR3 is TGTGCCAGCAGTTCTCCGACAGGGCGGGGGGAAGCTTTCTTT.

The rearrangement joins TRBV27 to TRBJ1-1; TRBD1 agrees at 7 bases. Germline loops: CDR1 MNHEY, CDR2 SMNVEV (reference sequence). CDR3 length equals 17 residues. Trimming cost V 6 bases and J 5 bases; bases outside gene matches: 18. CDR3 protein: CASSRLRTGSTLTEAFF. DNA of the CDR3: TGTGCCAGCAGCAGACTTCGGACAGGAAGCACCCTGACTGAAGCTTTCTTT.

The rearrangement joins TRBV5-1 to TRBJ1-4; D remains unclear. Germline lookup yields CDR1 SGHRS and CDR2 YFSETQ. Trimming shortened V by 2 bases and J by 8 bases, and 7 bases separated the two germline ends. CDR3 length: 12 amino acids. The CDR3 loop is CASSFGREKLFF. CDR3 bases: TGCGCCAGCAGCTTCGGACGGGAAAAACTGTTTTTT.

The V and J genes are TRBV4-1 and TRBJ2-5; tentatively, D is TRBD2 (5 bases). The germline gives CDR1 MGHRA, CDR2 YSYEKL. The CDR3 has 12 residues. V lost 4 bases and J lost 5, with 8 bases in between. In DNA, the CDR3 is TGCGCCAGCAGCCTACGAGGGGAGACCCAGTACTTC. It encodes CASSLRGETQYF.

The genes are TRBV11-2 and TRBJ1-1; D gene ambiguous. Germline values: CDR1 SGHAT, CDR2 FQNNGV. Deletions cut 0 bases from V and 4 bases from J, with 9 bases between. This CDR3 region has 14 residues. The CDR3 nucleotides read TGTGCCAGCAGCTTAGAACCCCAGAGCACTGAAGCTTTCTTT. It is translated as CASSLEPQSTEAFF.

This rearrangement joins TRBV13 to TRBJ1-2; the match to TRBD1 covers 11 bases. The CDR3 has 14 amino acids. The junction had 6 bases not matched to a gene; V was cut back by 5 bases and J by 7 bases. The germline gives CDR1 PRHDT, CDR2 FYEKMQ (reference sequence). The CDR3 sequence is CASSTRTGGSGYTF. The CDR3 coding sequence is TGTGCCAGCAGCACCCGGACAGGGGGCTCTGGCTACACCTTC.

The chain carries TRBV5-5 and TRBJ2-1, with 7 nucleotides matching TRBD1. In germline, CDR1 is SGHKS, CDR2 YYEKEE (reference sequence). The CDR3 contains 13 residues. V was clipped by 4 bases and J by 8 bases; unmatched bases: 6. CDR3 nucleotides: TGTGCCAGCAGCCCTAACAGGGGATATGAGCAGTTCTTC. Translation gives CASSPNRGYEQFF. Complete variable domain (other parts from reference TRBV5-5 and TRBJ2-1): DAGVTQSPTHLIKTRGQQVTLRCSPISGHKSVSWYQQVLGQGPQFIFQYYEKEERGRGNFPDRFSARQFPNYSSELNVNALLLGDSALYLCASSPNRGYEQFFGPGTRLTVL.

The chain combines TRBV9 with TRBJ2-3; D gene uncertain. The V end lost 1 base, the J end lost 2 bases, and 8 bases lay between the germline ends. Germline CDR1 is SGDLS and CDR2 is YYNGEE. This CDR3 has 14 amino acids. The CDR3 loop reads CASSVLQSTDTQYF. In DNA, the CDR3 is TGTGCCAGCAGCGTACTTCAGTCCACAGATACGCAGTATTTT.

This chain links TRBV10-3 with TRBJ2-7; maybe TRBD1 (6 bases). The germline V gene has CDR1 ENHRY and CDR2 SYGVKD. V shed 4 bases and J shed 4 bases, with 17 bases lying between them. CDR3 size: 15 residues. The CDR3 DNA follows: TGTGCCATCAGTGCTAGGACAGACCTGAAATACGAGCAGTACTTC. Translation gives CAISARTDLKYEQYF.

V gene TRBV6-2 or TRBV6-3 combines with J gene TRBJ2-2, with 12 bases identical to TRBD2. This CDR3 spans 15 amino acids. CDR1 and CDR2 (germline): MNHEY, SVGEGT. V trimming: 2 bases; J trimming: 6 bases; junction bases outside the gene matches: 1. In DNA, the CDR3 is TGTGCCAGCAGTTACCTAGCGGGAGGGCCCGGGGAGCTGTTTTTT. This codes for CASSYLAGGPGELFF.

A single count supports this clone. Here the CDR3 DNA reads TGTGCCAGCAGTCTGACTAGGGGAGAGACCCAGTACTTC. Translating gives CASSLTRGETQYF. The chain combines TRBV6-5 with TRBJ2-5, with D perhaps TRBD2 (6 bases). V was clipped by 5 bases and J by 4 bases, with 11 bases between them. CDR1 and CDR2 (germline): MNHEY, SVGAGI. The CDR3 is 13 amino acids.

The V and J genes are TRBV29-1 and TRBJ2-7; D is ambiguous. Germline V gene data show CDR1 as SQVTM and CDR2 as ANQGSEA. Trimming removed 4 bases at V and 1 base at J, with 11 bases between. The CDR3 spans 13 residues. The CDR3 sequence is CSVVSVTSYEQYF. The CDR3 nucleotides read TGCAGCGTTGTGTCAGTGACTTCCTACGAGCAGTACTTC.

For the CDR3, the DNA is TGTGCCAGCAGCTCAGATGGGACAGCCTATGGCTACACCTTC. Translation gives CASSSDGTAYGYTF. The V and J genes are TRBV7-8 and TRBJ1-2; 7 bases map to TRBD1. The CDR3 runs to 14 residues. Germline-derived CDR1 and CDR2 are SGHVS and FQNEAQ. Trimming cost V 4 bases and J 4 bases; bases outside gene matches: 6.

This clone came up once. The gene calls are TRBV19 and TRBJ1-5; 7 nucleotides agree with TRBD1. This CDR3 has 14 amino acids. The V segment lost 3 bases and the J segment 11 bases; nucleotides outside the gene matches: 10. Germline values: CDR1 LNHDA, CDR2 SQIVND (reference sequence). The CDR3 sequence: CASSIGDSPGAQHF. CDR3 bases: TGTGCCAGTAGTATTGGGGACAGTCCGGGGGCCCAGCATTTT.

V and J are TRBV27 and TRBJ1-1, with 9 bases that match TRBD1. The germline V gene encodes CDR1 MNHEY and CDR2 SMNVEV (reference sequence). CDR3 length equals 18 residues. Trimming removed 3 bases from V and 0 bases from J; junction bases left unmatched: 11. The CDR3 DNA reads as TGTGCCAGCAGTTTTCGTGTGGGGACAGGGTCTCTGAACACTGAAGCTTTCTTT. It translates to CASSFRVGTGSLNTEAFF.

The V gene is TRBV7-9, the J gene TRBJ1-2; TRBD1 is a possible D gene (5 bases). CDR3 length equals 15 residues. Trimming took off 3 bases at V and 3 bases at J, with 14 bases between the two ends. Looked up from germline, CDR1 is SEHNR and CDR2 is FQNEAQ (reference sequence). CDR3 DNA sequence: TGTGCCAGCAGCTTTAATGACAGAATTTACTATGGCTACACCTTC. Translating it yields CASSFNDRIYYGYTF. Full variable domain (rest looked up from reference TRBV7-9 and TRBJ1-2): DTGVSQNPRHKITKRGQNVTFRCDPISEHNRLYWYRQTLGQGPEFLTYFQNEAQLEKSRLLSDRFSAERPKGSFSTLEIQRTEQGDSAMYLCASSFNDRIYYGYTFGSGTRLTVV.